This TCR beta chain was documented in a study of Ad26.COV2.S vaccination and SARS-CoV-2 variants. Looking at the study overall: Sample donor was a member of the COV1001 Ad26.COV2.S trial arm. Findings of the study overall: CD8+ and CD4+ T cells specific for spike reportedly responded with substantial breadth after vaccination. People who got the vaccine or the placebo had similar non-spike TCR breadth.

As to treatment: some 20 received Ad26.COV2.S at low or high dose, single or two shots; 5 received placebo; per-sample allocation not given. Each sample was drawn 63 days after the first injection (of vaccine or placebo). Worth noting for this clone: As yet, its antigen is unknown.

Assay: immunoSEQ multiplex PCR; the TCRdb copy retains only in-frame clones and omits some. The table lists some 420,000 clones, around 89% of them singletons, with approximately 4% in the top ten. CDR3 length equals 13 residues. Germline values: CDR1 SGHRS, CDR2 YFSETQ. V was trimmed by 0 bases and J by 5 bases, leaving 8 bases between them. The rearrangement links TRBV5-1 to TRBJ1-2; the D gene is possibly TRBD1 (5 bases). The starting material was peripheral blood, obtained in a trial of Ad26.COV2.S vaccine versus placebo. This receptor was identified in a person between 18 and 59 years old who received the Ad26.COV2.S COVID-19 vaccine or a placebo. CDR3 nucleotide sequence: TGCGCCAGCAGCTTGGGCGAGGGGTATGGCTACACCTTC. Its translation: CASSLGEGYGYTF.